Only one count was recorded for the clone carrying this T cell receptor (beta chain). The antigen remains unidentified. Trimming left V 1 base short and J 5 bases short, with 9 bases between. Germline assignment: CDR1 MNHEY and CDR2 SVGAGI. The CDR3 runs to 13 residues. Here immunoSEQ multiplex PCR was the method, and the copy in TCRdb shows in-frame clones only, minus some. The sample consists of some 40,000 clones, under 95% of them appearing once. This entry is derived from a study of regulatory dendritic cells for organ transplantation. Points from the study as a whole: Memory CD8+ T cells were the most oligoclonal; naive cells were highly diverse. Mature dendritic cells appeared to drive more memory CD8+ clonal expansion than regulatory ones. Alloreactive memory CD8+ T cell pools varied considerably between individuals.

Memory T cells were CD45RO+, naive were CD45RA+, sorted by FACS. The chain links TRBV6-5 to TRBJ2-7; no reliable D call. Material for sequencing was naive CD8+ T cells from blood. Described subset: CD45RA+ naive T cells. This sequence originates from a human donor in good health. CDR3 DNA sequence: TGTGCCAGCAGTTACTTAGGTGGCGACGAGCAGTACTTC. Translating it yields CASSYLGGDEQYF.